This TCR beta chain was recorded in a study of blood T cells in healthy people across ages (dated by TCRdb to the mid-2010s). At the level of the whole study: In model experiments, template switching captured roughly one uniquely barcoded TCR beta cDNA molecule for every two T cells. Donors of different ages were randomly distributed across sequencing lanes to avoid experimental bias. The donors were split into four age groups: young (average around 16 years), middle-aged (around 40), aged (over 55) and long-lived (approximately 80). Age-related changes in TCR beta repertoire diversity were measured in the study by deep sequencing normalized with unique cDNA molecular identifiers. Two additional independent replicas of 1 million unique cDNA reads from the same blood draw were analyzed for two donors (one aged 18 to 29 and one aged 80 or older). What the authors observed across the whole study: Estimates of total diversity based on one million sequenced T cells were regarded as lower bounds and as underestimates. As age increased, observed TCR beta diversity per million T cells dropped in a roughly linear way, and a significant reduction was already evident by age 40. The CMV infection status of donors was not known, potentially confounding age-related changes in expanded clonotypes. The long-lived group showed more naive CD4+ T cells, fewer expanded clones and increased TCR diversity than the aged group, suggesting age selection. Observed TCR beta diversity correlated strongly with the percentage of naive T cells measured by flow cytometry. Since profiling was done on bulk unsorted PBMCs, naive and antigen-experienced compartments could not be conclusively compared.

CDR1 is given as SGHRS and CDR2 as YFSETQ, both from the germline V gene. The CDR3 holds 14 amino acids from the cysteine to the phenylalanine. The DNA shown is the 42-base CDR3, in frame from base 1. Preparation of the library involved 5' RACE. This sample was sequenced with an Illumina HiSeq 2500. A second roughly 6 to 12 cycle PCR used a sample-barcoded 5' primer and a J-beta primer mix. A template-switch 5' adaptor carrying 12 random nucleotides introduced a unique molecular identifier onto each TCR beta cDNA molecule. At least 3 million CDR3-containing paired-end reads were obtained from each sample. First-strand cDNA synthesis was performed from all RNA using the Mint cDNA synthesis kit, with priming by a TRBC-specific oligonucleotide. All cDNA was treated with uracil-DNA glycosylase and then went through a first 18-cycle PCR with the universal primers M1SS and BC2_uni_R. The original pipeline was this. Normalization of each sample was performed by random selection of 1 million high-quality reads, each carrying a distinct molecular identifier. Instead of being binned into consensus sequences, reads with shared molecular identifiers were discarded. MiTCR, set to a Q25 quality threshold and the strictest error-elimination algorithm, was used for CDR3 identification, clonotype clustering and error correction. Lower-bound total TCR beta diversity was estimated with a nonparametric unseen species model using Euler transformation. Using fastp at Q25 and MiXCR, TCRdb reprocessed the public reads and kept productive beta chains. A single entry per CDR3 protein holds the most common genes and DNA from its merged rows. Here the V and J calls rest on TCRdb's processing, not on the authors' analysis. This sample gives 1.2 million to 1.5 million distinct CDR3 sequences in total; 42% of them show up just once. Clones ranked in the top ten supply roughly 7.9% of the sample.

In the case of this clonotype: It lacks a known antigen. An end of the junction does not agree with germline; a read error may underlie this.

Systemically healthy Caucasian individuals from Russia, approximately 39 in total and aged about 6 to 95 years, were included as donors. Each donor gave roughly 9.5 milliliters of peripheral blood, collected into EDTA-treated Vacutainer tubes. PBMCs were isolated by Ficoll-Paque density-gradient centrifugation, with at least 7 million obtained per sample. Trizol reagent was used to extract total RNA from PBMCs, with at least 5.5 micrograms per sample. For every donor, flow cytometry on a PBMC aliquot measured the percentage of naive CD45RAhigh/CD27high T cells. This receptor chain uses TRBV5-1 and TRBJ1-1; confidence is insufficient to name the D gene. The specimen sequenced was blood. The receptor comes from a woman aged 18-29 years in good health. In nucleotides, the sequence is TGCGCCAGCAGCTTGGACGGAGGGAACACTGAAGTTTTCTTT. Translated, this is CASSLDGGNTEVFF.